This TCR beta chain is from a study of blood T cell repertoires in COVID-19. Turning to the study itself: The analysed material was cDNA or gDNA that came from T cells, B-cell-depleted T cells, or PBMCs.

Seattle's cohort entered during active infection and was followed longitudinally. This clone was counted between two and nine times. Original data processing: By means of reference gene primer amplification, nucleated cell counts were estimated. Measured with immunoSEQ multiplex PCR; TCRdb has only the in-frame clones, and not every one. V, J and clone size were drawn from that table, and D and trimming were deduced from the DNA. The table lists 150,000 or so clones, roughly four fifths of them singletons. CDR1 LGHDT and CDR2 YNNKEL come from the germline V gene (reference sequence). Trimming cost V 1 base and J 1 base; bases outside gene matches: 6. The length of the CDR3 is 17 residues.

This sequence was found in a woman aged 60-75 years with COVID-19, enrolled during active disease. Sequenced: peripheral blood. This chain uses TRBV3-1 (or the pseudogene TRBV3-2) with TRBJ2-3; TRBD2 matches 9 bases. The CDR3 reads CASSQATVAGGTDTQYF. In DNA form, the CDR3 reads TGTGCCAGCAGCCAAGCGACGGTAGCGGGGGGCACAGATACGCAGTATTTT.